These T cell receptor beta chains were read from a single sample in a study of cytomegalovirus exposure and HLA in healthy donors. The assay was immunoSEQ multiplex PCR, and TCRdb's table has in-frame clones only and misses some. The sample shows 150,000 to 200,000 clones, around 80% of them seen only once. Material: PBMCs. These receptors were taken from a woman younger than 45 in good health and CMV-seronegative. Both conserved end residues are part of each CDR3. Each record gives: V gene, D gene, J gene, clone size, CDR3 protein, CDR3 DNA. D genes are given only for firm matches. The size of a clone is reported for some rows only, either as once, few or many, or as a class for expanded clones.

v_call: TRBV7-2; d_call: -; j_call: TRBJ1-4; clone_size: once; cdr3_aa: CASSLAGAATNEKLFF; cdr3_nt: TGTGCCAGCAGCTTAGCGGGGGCTGCGACTAATGAAAAACTGTTTTTT
v_call: TRBV21-1; d_call: -; j_call: TRBJ1-5; clone_size: -; cdr3_aa: CASSKGLFGGTGNQPQHF; cdr3_nt: TGTGCCAGCAGCAAAGGGTTGTTTGGAGGGACGGGCAATCAGCCCCAGCATTTT
v_call: TRBV28; d_call: TRBD1; j_call: TRBJ1-5; clone_size: few; cdr3_aa: CATRTGRVNNQPQHF; cdr3_nt: TGTGCCACCAGGACAGGGAGAGTGAACAATCAGCCCCAGCATTTT
v_call: TRBV29-1; d_call: TRBD1; j_call: TRBJ1-4; clone_size: -; cdr3_aa: CSVGTGGNEKLFF; cdr3_nt: TGCAGCGTTGGGACAGGGGGAAATGAAAAACTGTTTTTT
v_call: TRBV7-3; d_call: TRBD2; j_call: TRBJ2-3; clone_size: -; cdr3_aa: CASSLAGGQADTQYF; cdr3_nt: TGTGCCAGCAGCTTAGCGGGGGGGCAGGCAGATACGCAGTATTTT
v_call: TRBV5-4; d_call: TRBD1; j_call: TRBJ1-2; clone_size: -; cdr3_aa: CASSPDREGYGYTF; cdr3_nt: TGTGCCAGCAGCCCGGACAGGGAGGGCTATGGCTACACCTTC
v_call: TRBV5-6; d_call: TRBD1; j_call: TRBJ2-7; clone_size: once; cdr3_aa: CASSIPGQGDYEQYF; cdr3_nt: TGTGCCAGCAGCATCCCGGGACAGGGTGACTACGAGCAGTACTTC
v_call: TRBV6-5; d_call: -; j_call: TRBJ2-5; clone_size: -; cdr3_aa: CASTQRPTDQETQYF; cdr3_nt: TGTGCCAGCACGCAGCGGCCCACCGACCAAGAGACCCAGTACTTC
v_call: TRBV5-1; d_call: TRBD2; j_call: TRBJ2-5; clone_size: -; cdr3_aa: CASSLYRTSEGETQYF; cdr3_nt: TGCGCCAGCAGCTTGTATAGGACTAGCGAGGGAGAGACCCAGTACTTC
v_call: TRBV7-2; d_call: -; j_call: TRBJ2-7; clone_size: -; cdr3_aa: CASSLVSLGSYEQYF; cdr3_nt: TGTGCCAGCAGCTTAGTGTCACTAGGTTCCTACGAGCAGTACTTC
v_call: TRBV6-5; d_call: -; j_call: TRBJ1-1; clone_size: -; cdr3_aa: CASSYLRENTEAFF; cdr3_nt: TGTGCCAGCAGTTACCTGAGGGAAAACACTGAAGCTTTCTTT
v_call: TRBV5-6; d_call: TRBD2; j_call: TRBJ2-1; clone_size: once; cdr3_aa: CASSLGLALYNEQFF; cdr3_nt: TGTGCCAGCAGCTTGGGACTAGCGCTCTACAATGAGCAGTTCTTC
v_call: TRBV19; d_call: TRBD1; j_call: TRBJ2-6; clone_size: -; cdr3_aa: CASSIPTGVGANVLTF; cdr3_nt: TGTGCCAGTAGTATACCAACAGGGGTCGGGGCCAACGTCCTGACTTTC
v_call: TRBV4-1; d_call: TRBD2; j_call: TRBJ2-7; clone_size: -; cdr3_aa: CASSQAGTSEYEQYF; cdr3_nt: TGCGCCAGCAGCCAAGCCGGGACTAGCGAGTACGAGCAGTACTTC
v_call: TRBV30; d_call: -; j_call: TRBJ2-7; clone_size: -; cdr3_aa: CAWSGRGSYEQYF; cdr3_nt: TGTGCCTGGAGTGGCAGGGGTTCCTACGAGCAGTACTTC
v_call: TRBV29-1; d_call: -; j_call: TRBJ1-1; clone_size: -; cdr3_aa: CSATPRSLAEAFF; cdr3_nt: TGCAGCGCCACCCCCCGGAGTTTGGCTGAAGCTTTCTTT
v_call: TRBV29-1; d_call: TRBD1; j_call: TRBJ2-7; clone_size: -; cdr3_aa: CSVSARQGYEQYF; cdr3_nt: TGCAGCGTTTCCGCCCGACAGGGCTACGAGCAGTACTTC
v_call: TRBV7-2; d_call: TRBD1; j_call: TRBJ1-2; clone_size: once; cdr3_aa: CASSPGQAPYGYTF; cdr3_nt: TGTGCCAGCAGCCCTGGACAGGCGCCCTATGGCTACACCTTC
v_call: TRBV6-1; d_call: TRBD1; j_call: TRBJ2-7; clone_size: -; cdr3_aa: CASRGTVQILSSYEQYF; cdr3_nt: TGTGCCAGCCGTGGGACAGTGCAGATACTTAGCTCCTACGAGCAGTACTTC
v_call: TRBV18; d_call: -; j_call: TRBJ1-2; clone_size: -; cdr3_aa: CASSREQAPVVGYTF; cdr3_nt: TGTGCCAGCTCACGTGAACAGGCCCCAGTGGTAGGCTACACCTTC
v_call: TRBV5-8; d_call: -; j_call: TRBJ1-1; clone_size: few; cdr3_aa: CASSPVLGVGGTEAFF; cdr3_nt: TGTGCCAGCAGCCCGGTACTCGGGGTCGGGGGTACTGAAGCTTTCTTT
v_call: TRBV19; d_call: TRBD1; j_call: TRBJ2-7; clone_size: -; cdr3_aa: CASRPAGQGTSYEQYF; cdr3_nt: TGTGCCAGTAGACCTGCCGGACAGGGGACCTCCTACGAGCAGTACTTC
v_call: TRBV6-5; d_call: -; j_call: TRBJ2-7; clone_size: -; cdr3_aa: CASSFQGPDGTYEQYF; cdr3_nt: TGTGCCAGCAGTTTTCAGGGGCCAGACGGGACCTACGAGCAGTACTTC
v_call: TRBV9; d_call: TRBD1; j_call: TRBJ1-6; clone_size: once; cdr3_aa: CASSPRDSTKNSPLHF; cdr3_nt: TGTGCCAGCAGCCCCCGGGACAGTACCAAAAATTCACCCCTCCACTTT
v_call: TRBV30; d_call: -; j_call: TRBJ2-6; clone_size: few; cdr3_aa: CAWTFSLGHKTVGANVLTF; cdr3_nt: TGTGCCTGGACCTTCTCTTTGGGACACAAGACAGTTGGGGCCAACGTCCTGACTTTC
v_call: TRBV25-1; d_call: -; j_call: TRBJ2-3; clone_size: -; cdr3_aa: CASSETDRETDTQYF; cdr3_nt: TGTGCCAGCAGTGAAACCGACCGGGAGACAGATACGCAGTATTTT